The 20 T cell receptor beta chains given below trace back to one sample, sequenced in a study of T cells in localized non-small cell lung cancer. The data were produced by immunoSEQ multiplex PCR, yet TCRdb's version contains in-frame clones alone and is incomplete. In the table there are about 21,000 clones, approximately 90% of which are singletons. Specimen: peripheral blood, collected before any cancer treatment. These receptors all stem from a male donor aged 60 or over with stage I squamous cell lung carcinoma.

The chain couples TRBV19 to TRBJ1-1, with no clear D. Per the germline V gene, CDR1 is LNHDA and CDR2 is SQIVND (reference sequence). The CDR3 is 11 residues long. Trimming left V 9 bases short and J 7 bases short, with 12 bases between. CDR3 sequence: CASLFLIEAFF. Written as DNA, the CDR3 is TGTGCCAGCCTCTTCCTTATTGAAGCTTTCTTT.

V is TRBV30 and J is TRBJ2-7; 7 bases map to TRBD1. After removal of 5 bases from V and 2 bases from J, the junction contained 6 bases not matched to a gene. The germline V gene has CDR1 GTSNPN and CDR2 SVGIG (reference sequence). The CDR3 sequence is 13 residues long. As DNA, the CDR3 is TGTGCCTGGGGTCGACAGGGCCCCTACGAGCAGTACTTC. Translating gives CAWGRQGPYEQYF. Complete variable domain (other parts from reference TRBV30 and TRBJ2-7): SQTIHQWPATLVQPVGSPLSLECTVEGTSNPNLYWYRQAAGRGLQLLFYSVGIGQISSEVPQNLSASRPQDRQFILSSKKLLLSDSGFYLCAWGRQGPYEQYFGPGTRLTVT.

This chain connects TRBV12-1 to TRBJ1-5. TRBV12-1 represents a pseudogene. This CDR3 is 15 amino acids long. Here the CDR3 DNA reads TGTGCCAGCAGCTCAAGGGTCGGTGACAATCAGCCCCAGCATTTT. Translation: CASSSRVGDNQPQHF.

This clone turned up a few times. J is TRBJ2-7 and V is TRBV18; 7 bases are shared with TRBD1. The V gene end was trimmed by 2 bases and the J gene end by 6 bases; junction bases not matched to a gene: 7. Looked up from germline, CDR1 is KGHSH and CDR2 is LQKENI. The CDR3 has 14 amino acids. CDR3 residues: CASSPRTGVPEQYF. As DNA, the CDR3 is TGTGCCAGCTCACCAAGAACAGGGGTCCCCGAGCAGTACTTC.

This clone was counted only a few times. The rearrangement links TRBV30 to TRBJ1-5; possibly TRBD1 for D (5 bases). Germline CDR1 is GTSNPN and CDR2 is SVGIG (reference sequence). This CDR3 has 12 amino acids. V lost 7 bases and J 4 bases, leaving 11 bases between the germline ends. The DNA for the CDR3 is TGTGCCTCAGGACATCCGAATCAGCCCCAGCATTTT. Its translation is CASGHPNQPQHF.

This sequence joins TRBV5-1 and TRBJ1-4, with 9 bases matching TRBD1. The CDR3 length is 17 residues. Looked up from germline, CDR1 is SGHRS and CDR2 is YFSETQ. Trimming at V came to 5 bases and at J to 4 bases, leaving 12 bases not matched to a gene. The CDR3 nucleotides are TGCGCCAGCAGTCGGACAGGGGCCGGACCAGTTAATGAAAAACTGTTTTTT. Translated, it gives CASSRTGAGPVNEKLFF.

The chain joins TRBV6-5 to TRBJ1-3; D might be TRBD1 (6 bases). CDR1 and CDR2 (germline): MNHEY, SVGAGI. Trimming shortened V by 0 bases and J by 4 bases, and 13 bases separated the two germline ends. This CDR3 has 16 residues. The CDR3 DNA sequence: TGTGCCAGCAGTTACTCGAACAGGGCGCCGGGAAACACCATATATTTT. The encoded protein is CASSYSNRAPGNTIYF.

Notes on this clone: The same CDR3 arises from other DNA sequences in this sample as well. The rearrangement joins TRBV30 to TRBJ2-5; 9 nucleotides match TRBD1. V lost 2 bases and J lost 2; bases outside the gene matches: 3. CDR3 size: 14 residues. Germline loops: CDR1 GTSNPN, CDR2 SVGIG (reference sequence). Here the CDR3 DNA reads TGTGCCTGGAGTTTAGACAGGGGGCAAGAGACCCAGTACTTC. This gives the protein CAWSLDRGQETQYF.

A single count supports this clone. V is TRBV9 and J is TRBJ2-6, with 10 bases that match TRBD2. Germline lookup yields CDR1 SGDLS and CDR2 YYNGEE. The CDR3 has 19 amino acids. The V and J ends lost 0 bases and 0 bases, in that order; junction bases with no gene match: 6. The CDR3 loop reads CASSVEGSGGLSGANVLTF. The CDR3 region has the DNA TGTGCCAGCAGCGTAGAAGGTAGCGGGGGGCTCTCTGGGGCCAACGTCCTGACTTTC.

This clone was detected only a few times. This chain joins TRBV9 and TRBJ1-1; D gene unclear. The CDR3 consists of 13 residues. Germline CDR1 SGDLS, CDR2 YYNGEE. Trimming pared 3 bases from V and 1 base from J, leaving 7 bases between. CDR3 coding DNA: TGTGCCAGCAGCGAAACCCCGAACACTGAAGCTTTCTTT. Translating gives CASSETPNTEAFF. The whole variable domain, remainder taken from reference TRBV9 and TRBJ1-1, is DSGVTQTPKHLITATGQRVTLRCSPRSGDLSVYWYQQSLDQGLQFLIQYYNGEERAKGNILERFSAQQFPDLHSELNLSSLELGDSALYFCASSETPNTEAFFGQGTRLTVV.

This chain uses TRBV27 with TRBJ2-1, with 11 bases matching TRBD2. From germline, CDR1 is MNHEY and CDR2 SMNVEV (reference sequence). Germline trimming cut 4 bases from V and 4 bases from J; bases unmatched to any gene: 12. CDR3 length: 18 residues. CDR3: CASSSRLAGRYLYNEQFF. DNA for the CDR3: TGTGCCAGCAGTTCCAGACTAGCGGGGCGATACCTATACAATGAGCAGTTCTTC.

The chain joins TRBV9 to TRBJ1-2, with 8 bases identical to TRBD1. The CDR3 covers 13 residues. After removal of 4 bases from V and 10 bases from J, the junction contained 9 bases not matched to a gene. In germline, CDR1 is SGDLS, CDR2 YYNGEE. The CDR3 is CASSKGTGGYYTF. CDR3 sequence (DNA): TGTGCCAGCAGCAAAGGGACAGGCGGTTACTACACCTTC.

The chain recombines TRBV25-1 with TRBJ1-2; the D is unclear. The germline V and J ends were trimmed by 2 bases and 4 bases, with 14 bases remaining between them. The CDR3 sequence is 15 residues long. Germline lookup yields CDR1 MGHDK and CDR2 SYGVNS. The CDR3 region is CASSERGGQSYGYTF. CDR3 DNA: TGTGCCAGCAGTGAACGGGGTGGTCAGAGCTATGGCTACACCTTC.

The chain has TRBV10-1 and TRBJ1-4, with D maybe TRBD1 (5 bases). Between the trimmed V and J ends, which lost 6 bases and 4 bases, there was a span of 9 bases. The CDR3 consists of 13 residues. Germline assignment: CDR1 WNHNN and CDR2 SYGVQD (reference sequence). The CDR3 here is CASSSDNNEKLFF. CDR3 nucleotide sequence: TGCGCCAGCAGCTCGGACAATAATGAAAAACTGTTTTTT.

V usage is TRBV9 and J usage is TRBJ2-6; perhaps TRBD2 as D (6 bases). Per germline, CDR1 SGDLS and CDR2 YYNGEE. V lost 5 bases, J lost 1 base, and 19 bases lay in between. There are 18 residues in the CDR3. CDR3 nucleotide sequence: TGTGCCAGCAGTTTTTCGGGAGATTACCCATCTGGGGCCAACGTCCTGACTTTC. Its protein is CASSFSGDYPSGANVLTF.

The chain combines TRBV7-2 with TRBJ1-1, with unresolved D. Trimming pared 2 bases from V and 11 bases from J, leaving 15 bases between. The CDR3 covers 13 residues. CDR1 is SGHTA and CDR2 is FQGNSA in the germline V gene. The CDR3 reads CASSLSSVAGAFF. The CDR3 coding sequence is TGTGCCAGCAGCTTAAGCTCTGTAGCGGGGGCTTTCTTT. Supplemented by reference TRBV7-2 and TRBJ1-1, the full variable domain reads GAGVSQSPSNKVTEKGKDVELRCDPISGHTALYWYRQSLGQGLEFLIYFQGNSAPDKSGLPSDRFSAERTGGSVSTLTIQRTQQEDSAVYLCASSLSSVAGAFFGQGTRLTVV.

The chain employs TRBV15 and TRBJ2-7, with TRBD1 as a possible D gene (6 bases). V was pared by 3 bases and J by 1 base, with 13 bases between. The CDR3 spans 15 residues. Germline CDR1 LNHNV, CDR2 YYDKDF (reference sequence). This CDR3 is CATSRGTTGSYEQYF. The CDR3 region has the DNA TGTGCCACCAGCAGGGGCACAACAGGGTCCTACGAGCAGTACTTC.

The V call is TRBV19, the J call TRBJ2-7; TRBD2 aligns across 8 bases. CDR3 length: 13 residues. V dropped 5 bases and J dropped 7; count of bases not matched to a gene: 7. Germline V gives CDR1 LNHDA, CDR2 SQIVND (reference sequence). The CDR3 DNA reads as TGTGCCAGTAGTCCGCGGGTAGCGGGGGAGCAGTACTTC. Protein: CASSPRVAGEQYF.

The V gene is TRBV9, the J gene TRBJ1-2; D is possibly TRBD1 (6 bases). Trimming took 6 bases from V and 8 from J, leaving 23 bases between them. There are 15 residues in the CDR3. In germline, CDR1 is SGDLS, CDR2 YYNGEE. In DNA form, the CDR3 reads TGTGCCAGCACCCCACAAATGGCAGGGGTTGTCGGCTACACCTTC. It encodes CASTPQMAGVVGYTF.

The chain uses TRBV10-3 and TRBJ1-2; D remains ambiguous. The V end was cut by 2 bases, the J end by 2 bases, with 9 bases between. Germline V CDR1 and CDR2: ENHRY, SYGVKD. This CDR3 has 14 amino acids. DNA for the CDR3: TGTGCCATCAGTGAGATAATTCTCAACTATGGCTACACCTTC. This codes for CAISEIILNYGYTF.